The clone carrying this T cell receptor (beta chain) has a handful of counts. Its antigen is unidentified. Clones were read by immunoSEQ multiplex PCR, and TCRdb kept only the in-frame ones, dropping some. The sample consists of roughly 150,000 clones, about 88% of them appearing once. Time point given: baseline pretreatment blood. Treatment meaning: 15 Gy SBRT to primary tumor, nephrectomy 4 weeks later. The tumor was a clear cell renal cell carcinoma. This sample was included in a study of radiation and T cells in renal cell carcinoma. Study-level findings and limits: Baseline intratumoral clonotype presence is unknown without pretreatment biopsies.

CDR1 is SGHRS, CDR2 YFSETQ, per germline. This CDR3 has 15 amino acids. V lost 5 bases, J lost 2 bases, and 8 bases stayed unmatched. Sequencing used blood, obtained from a patient whose treatment included radiotherapy and nephrectomy. This receptor was taken from a woman aged 65 to 85 with renal cell carcinoma. This chain uses TRBV5-1 with TRBJ2-7; 9 nucleotides match TRBD2. As DNA, the CDR3 is TGCGCCAGCAGTCTTAGCGGGGGCCCCCCCTACGAGCAGTACTTC. It yields the protein CASSLSGGPPYEQYF.